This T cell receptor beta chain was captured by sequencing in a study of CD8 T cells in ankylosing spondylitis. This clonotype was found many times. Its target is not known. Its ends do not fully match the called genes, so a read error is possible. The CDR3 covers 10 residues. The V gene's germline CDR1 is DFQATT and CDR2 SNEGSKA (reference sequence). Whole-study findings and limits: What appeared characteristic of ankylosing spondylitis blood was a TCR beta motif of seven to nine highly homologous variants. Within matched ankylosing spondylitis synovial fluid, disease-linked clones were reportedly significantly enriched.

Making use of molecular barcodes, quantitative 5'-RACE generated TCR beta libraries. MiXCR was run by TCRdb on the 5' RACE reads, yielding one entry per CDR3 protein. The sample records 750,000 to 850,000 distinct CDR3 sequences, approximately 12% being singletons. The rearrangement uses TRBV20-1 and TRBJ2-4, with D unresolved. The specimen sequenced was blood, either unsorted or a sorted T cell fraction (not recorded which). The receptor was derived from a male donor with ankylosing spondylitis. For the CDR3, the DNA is TGCAGTGCTGGAGAGGACATTCAGTACTTC. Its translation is CSAGEDIQYF.